This T cell receptor beta chain appears in the sequencing data of a study of regulatory T cells in long-lasting Graves disease. Notes on the study in general: Researchers reported studying only peripheral blood, not thyroid tissue. Persistent disease favored TRBV28, TRBJ1-2 and TRBJ2-5.

This sample's time point: persistent/refractory GD, antithyroid drugs over 5 years with positive TRAb. The TCR library was made from RNA that had been extracted from PBMCs in TRIzol. In this cohort, patients came from an endocrinology department located in Xi'an, China. Germline V CDR1 and CDR2: MDHEN, SYDVKM. V trimming: 2 bases; J trimming: 3 bases; junction bases outside the gene matches: 4. This CDR3 spans 14 amino acids. This clonotype has just a few counts. The antigen is undetermined. Combining iRepertoire HTBI primers with Arm-PCR of CDR3 regions, the authors built TCR beta libraries. From the multiplex PCR reads, TCRdb called clonotypes with MiXCR, one entry per CDR3 protein. The sample carries around 460,000 distinct CDR3 sequences, about 20% recorded once.

This sequence joins TRBV28 and TRBJ2-7; 7 bases agree with TRBD1. The sequence derives from a female donor with Graves disease. The sample was peripheral blood mononuclear cells (PBMCs), taken when the disease was refractory, from a patient treated with antithyroid drugs. The CDR3 loop is CASSLNDRVYEQYF. CDR3 DNA: TGTGCCAGCAGTTTAAATGACAGGGTCTACGAGCAGTACTTC.